Following are 24 T cell receptor beta chains from one sample sequenced in a study of cytomegalovirus exposure and HLA in healthy donors. Method: immunoSEQ multiplex PCR; TCRdb's copy keeps in-frame clones and lacks some. The data show approximately 200,000 clones, around 80% seen once. Sequenced input: PBMCs. Receptor source: a woman under 40 in good health and CMV-seropositive.

The gene calls are TRBV28 and TRBJ1-1; 7 bases agree with TRBD1. V trimming: 4 bases; J trimming: 6 bases; junction bases outside the gene matches: 8. The CDR3 has 14 residues. The V gene's germline CDR1 is MDHEN and CDR2 SYDVKM. CDR3 DNA: TGTGCCAGCAGTTGGGGGACAGTGAGATCTGAAGCTTTCTTT. Amino acid sequence: CASSWGTVRSEAFF.

This clone was found once. The chain links TRBV7-6 to TRBJ2-7, with TRBD2 identical over 9 bases. The length of the CDR3 is 15 residues. CDR1 is SGHVS and CDR2 is FNYEAQ in the germline V gene. V gave up 5 bases and J gave up 6 bases; unmatched junction bases: 11. CDR3 coding DNA: TGTGCCAGCAGCCAAAACCCGGGACTAGCTTTCGAGCAGTACTTC. Residues: CASSQNPGLAFEQYF.

The CDR3 coding sequence is TGTGCCAGTGGGCAAGACAGGAATGGCTACACCTTC. The encoded protein is CASGQDRNGYTF. This chain connects TRBV2 to TRBJ1-2, with D tentatively TRBD1 (6 bases). Germline V gives CDR1 SNHLY, CDR2 FYNNEI. The CDR3 runs to 12 residues. Trimming cost V 9 bases and J 6 bases, with 14 bases left between them. The entire variable domain, with the rest obtained from reference TRBV2 and TRBJ1-2, is as follows: EPEVTQTPSHQVTQMGQEVILRCVPISNHLYFYWYRQILGQKVEFLVSFYNNEISEKSEIFDDQFSVERPDGSNFTLKIRSTKLEDSAMYFCASGQDRNGYTFGSGTRLTVV.

Comments on this clone: The same CDR3 arises from other DNA sequences in this sample as well. CDR3 sequence: CASSSSSTDTQYF. DNA for the CDR3: TGTGCCAGCAGTTCGTCGAGCACAGATACGCAGTATTTT. The V call is TRBV27, the J call TRBJ2-3; D is unresolved. The CDR3 runs 13 residues. Germline V gene lookup returns CDR1 MNHEY and CDR2 SMNVEV (reference sequence). V was cut by 4 bases and J by 0 bases, with 5 bases left in between.

The chain uses TRBV6-5 and TRBJ2-7, with a weak D call TRBD2 (6 bases). The CDR3 is made up of 12 amino acids. Germline loops: CDR1 MNHEY, CDR2 SVGAGI. Trimming removed 6 bases at V and 4 bases at J, with 10 bases between. The CDR3 DNA reads TGTGCCAGCAGAGAGCGGGCTTACGAGCAGTACTTC. It codes for CASRERAYEQYF.

This sequence joins TRBV19 and TRBJ2-7; 10 positions agree with TRBD1. Germline CDR1 LNHDA, CDR2 SQIVND (reference sequence). The CDR3 extends over 16 amino acids. Trimming removed 4 bases from V and 12 bases from J; junction bases left unmatched: 18. Here the CDR3 DNA reads TGTGCCAGTAGTAACTCACACTCCGGGACAGGGGCCATTGGGTACTTC. Encoded protein: CASSNSHSGTGAIGYF. Full variable domain (outside the CDR3, taken from reference TRBV19 and TRBJ2-7): DGGITQSPKYLFRKEGQNVTLSCEQNLNHDAMYWYRQDPGQGLRLIYYSQIVNDFQKGDIAEGYSVSREKKESFPLTVTSAQKNPTAFYLCASSNSHSGTGAIGYFGPGTRLTVT.

The chain is built from TRBV9 and TRBJ2-7; 7 bases fit TRBD2. This CDR3 has 15 residues. V was clipped by 2 bases and J by 3 bases; unmatched bases: 8. CDR1 is SGDLS, CDR2 YYNGEE, per germline. The CDR3 sequence: CASSVTAGVIYEQYF. For the CDR3, the DNA is TGTGCCAGCAGCGTTACGGCGGGAGTAATCTACGAGCAGTACTTC.

This chain joins TRBV7-9 and TRBJ2-7, with 7 bases identical to TRBD1. This CDR3 has 16 residues. With V trimmed by 5 bases and J by 3 bases, 13 bases remained unmatched. The germline gives CDR1 SEHNR, CDR2 FQNEAQ (reference sequence). The CDR3: CASSTHRTGDVYEQYF. The CDR3 DNA is TGTGCCAGCAGCACCCACAGGACAGGCGACGTCTACGAGCAGTACTTC.

V is TRBV7-2 and J is TRBJ1-1; D is uncertain. The CDR3 length is 15 residues. V lost 4 bases and J 6 bases, leaving 18 bases between the germline ends. Germline values: CDR1 SGHTA, CDR2 FQGNSA. The CDR3 nucleotides read TGTGCCAGCAGCTCCGGGTCCCTTTATATGCCTGAAGCTTTCTTT. Its protein is CASSSGSLYMPEAFF.

The V gene is TRBV4-2, the J gene TRBJ2-1; D might be TRBD2 (5 bases). Deletions cut 4 bases from V and 4 bases from J, with 35 bases between. Germline CDR1 is LGHNA and CDR2 is YNFKEQ. The CDR3 runs to 22 residues. CDR3: CASSPPGGQQDQIPLTYNEQFF. The DNA of the CDR3 is TGTGCCAGCAGCCCTCCTGGCGGGCAGCAGGACCAGATTCCTTTGACTTACAATGAGCAGTTCTTC.

The rearrangement links TRBV7-9 to TRBJ1-5, with D hard to call. V lost 1 base and J lost 4, with 8 bases in between. Germline-derived CDR1 and CDR2 are SEHNR and FQNEAQ (reference sequence). The CDR3 extends over 14 amino acids. CDR3 sequence reads: CASSLGGLNQPQHF. DNA of the CDR3: TGTGCCAGCAGCTTAGGAGGGTTGAATCAGCCCCAGCATTTT.

V gene TRBV11-2 combines with J gene TRBJ1-4; D is undetermined. CDR3 length: 14 residues. Germline lookup yields CDR1 SGHAT and CDR2 FQNNGV. Trimming removed 2 bases from V and 4 bases from J, with 8 bases in between. In DNA form, the CDR3 reads TGTGCCAGCAGCTTACAACAGTTTAATGAAAAACTGTTTTTT. Translated, it gives CASSLQQFNEKLFF.

The CDR3 loop reads CASTTLAGSETQYF. The CDR3 bases are TGTGCCAGCACCACTCTGGCGGGCTCAGAGACCCAGTACTTC. V is TRBV28 and J is TRBJ2-5; D possibly corresponds to TRBD2 (5 bases). The germline gives CDR1 MDHEN, CDR2 SYDVKM. Trimming left V 7 bases short and J 4 bases short, with 16 bases between. This CDR3 region has 14 residues.

This chain links TRBV27 with TRBJ2-1; 9 bases are shared with TRBD2. Looked up from germline, CDR1 is MNHEY and CDR2 is SMNVEV (reference sequence). Unmatched junction bases numbered 15, after V lost 5 bases and J lost 10 bases. CDR3 size: 16 residues. The CDR3 DNA reads TGTGCCAGCAGTAAACCCATGGGACTAGCTGAACCCGAGCAGTTCTTC. Its protein product is CASSKPMGLAEPEQFF.

This rearrangement joins TRBV10-1 to TRBJ2-7, with 8 bases lining up with TRBD1. Unmatched junction bases numbered 21, after V lost 8 bases and J lost 0 bases. The CDR3 runs to 19 residues. Per germline, CDR1 WNHNN and CDR2 SYGVQD (reference sequence). The CDR3, as DNA: TGCGCCAGCCCGGCCCTCAAAGACAGGGGAGAGGATAGCTCCTACGAGCAGTACTTC. It yields the protein CASPALKDRGEDSSYEQYF.

The count of this clone is one. The chain combines TRBV6-6 with TRBJ1-2, with 7 bases aligning to TRBD1. Trimming removed 5 bases from V and 3 bases from J; junction bases left unmatched: 6. The CDR3 is made up of 14 amino acids. The V gene's germline CDR1 is MNHNY and CDR2 SVGAGI (reference sequence). CDR3 bases: TGTGCCAGCAGTACCCAACAGGGGTACTATGGCTACACCTTC. Translating it yields CASSTQQGYYGYTF.

V gene TRBV19 combines with J gene TRBJ2-7; D not resolved. Deletions cut 5 bases from V and 2 bases from J, with 4 bases between. This CDR3 contains 11 residues. Per germline, CDR1 LNHDA and CDR2 SQIVND (reference sequence). The CDR3 loop reads CASSEAYEQYF. CDR3 bases: TGTGCCAGTAGTGAGGCCTACGAGCAGTACTTC.

The chain links TRBV5-6 to TRBJ2-7; 8 bases fit TRBD2. Germline V gene data show CDR1 as SGHDT and CDR2 as YYEEEE. V gave up 3 bases and J gave up 7 bases; unmatched junction bases: 12. The CDR3 contains 15 residues. DNA for the CDR3: TGTGCCAGCAGCTCCCTTAGCGGGATGTTTCGGGAGCAGTACTTC. Its protein product is CASSSLSGMFREQYF.

Only one count was recorded for this clone. This sequence joins TRBV5-1 and TRBJ1-4, with unresolved D. The germline V and J ends were trimmed by 0 bases and 13 bases, with 16 bases remaining between them. CDR1 and CDR2 from the germline V gene are SGHRS and YFSETQ. The CDR3 has 14 amino acids. This CDR3 is CASSLGTTHGALFF. CDR3 sequence (DNA): TGCGCCAGCAGCTTGGGAACCACGCACGGAGCACTGTTTTTT.

V and J are TRBV5-1 and TRBJ2-1, with 8 bases identical to TRBD2. V lost 4 bases to trimming and J lost 7 bases; unmatched junction nucleotides: 16. The CDR3 length is 17 residues. CDR1 is SGHRS, CDR2 YFSETQ, per germline. CDR3 sequence (DNA): TGCGCCAGCAGCCTGATAGCGGGACGTGAGGTGGGGAATGAGCAGTTCTTC. Translation gives CASSLIAGREVGNEQFF.

The chain joins TRBV5-1 to TRBJ2-5; TRBD1 might be the D (6 bases). V lost 3 bases and J 2 bases, leaving 11 bases between the germline ends. The CDR3 has 14 residues. Germline V gene data show CDR1 as SGHRS and CDR2 as YFSETQ. The CDR3 here is CASSYGTKQETQYF. In DNA, the CDR3 is TGCGCCAGCAGCTACGGGACAAAGCAAGAGACCCAGTACTTC.

This clone turned up a few times. In DNA form, the CDR3 reads TGTGCCAGCAGCCCCGGGAGGGCCTCCGATGAGCAGTTCTTC. This translates into CASSPGRASDEQFF. The chain couples TRBV2 to TRBJ2-1; 8 positions agree with TRBD2. In germline, CDR1 is SNHLY, CDR2 FYNNEI. This CDR3 has 14 residues. V gave up 6 bases and J gave up 8 bases; unmatched junction bases: 9.

J is TRBJ1-2 and V is TRBV10-3, with D possibly being TRBD1 (6 bases). Between the trimmed V and J ends, which lost 4 bases and 13 bases, there was a span of 13 bases. The germline CDR1 and CDR2 sequences are ENHRY and SYGVKD. CDR3 length: 11 amino acids. CDR3 coding DNA: TGTGCCATCAGTGTATCAGGGGCCCCCACCTTC. Residues: CAISVSGAPTF.

The CDR3 DNA sequence: TGTGCCAGCAGTTTAGGGGCGGAAATTGGCTATGGCTACACCTTC. Amino acid sequence: CASSLGAEIGYGYTF. The chain joins TRBV28 to TRBJ1-2, with a tentative D call TRBD1 (5 bases). There are 15 residues in the CDR3. Deletions cut 2 bases from V and 4 bases from J, with 14 bases between. Germline V gene sequence: CDR1 MDHEN, CDR2 SYDVKM.